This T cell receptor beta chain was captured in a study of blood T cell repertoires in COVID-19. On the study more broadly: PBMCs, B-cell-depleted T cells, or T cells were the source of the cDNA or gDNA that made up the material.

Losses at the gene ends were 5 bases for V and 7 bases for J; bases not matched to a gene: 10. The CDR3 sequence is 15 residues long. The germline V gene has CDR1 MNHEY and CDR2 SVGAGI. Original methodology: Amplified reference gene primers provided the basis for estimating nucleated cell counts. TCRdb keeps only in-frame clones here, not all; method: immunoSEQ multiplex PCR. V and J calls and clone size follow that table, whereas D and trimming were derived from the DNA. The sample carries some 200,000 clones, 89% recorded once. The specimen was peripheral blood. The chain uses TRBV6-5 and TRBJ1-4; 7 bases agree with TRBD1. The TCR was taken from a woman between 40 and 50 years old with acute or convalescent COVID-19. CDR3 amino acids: CASSTYDRETEKLFF. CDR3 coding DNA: TGTGCCAGCAGTACGTACGACAGGGAAACTGAAAAACTGTTTTTT.